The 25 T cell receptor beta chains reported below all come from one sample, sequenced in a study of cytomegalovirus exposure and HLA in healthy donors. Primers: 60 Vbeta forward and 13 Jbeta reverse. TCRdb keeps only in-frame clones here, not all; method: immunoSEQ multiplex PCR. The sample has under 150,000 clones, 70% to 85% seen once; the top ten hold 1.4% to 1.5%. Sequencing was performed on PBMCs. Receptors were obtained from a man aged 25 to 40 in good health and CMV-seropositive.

The CDR3 loop reads CASRAHPSENNEQFF. The CDR3 DNA sequence: TGTGCCAGCAGGGCTCATCCTAGCGAGAACAATGAGCAGTTCTTC. The rearrangement joins TRBV7-3 to TRBJ2-1, with a possible D match to TRBD2 (6 bases). Trimming took 6 bases from V and 5 from J, leaving 17 bases between them. This CDR3 contains 15 residues. The germline CDR1 and CDR2 sequences are SGHTA and FQGTGA. Based on the CDR3 plus reference TRBV7-3 and TRBJ2-1, the full variable domain is GAGVSQTPSNKVTEKGKYVELRCDPISGHTALYWYRQSLGQGPEFLIYFQGTGAADDSGLPNDRFFAVRPEGSVSTLKIQRTERGDSAVYLCASRAHPSENNEQFFGPGTRLTVL.

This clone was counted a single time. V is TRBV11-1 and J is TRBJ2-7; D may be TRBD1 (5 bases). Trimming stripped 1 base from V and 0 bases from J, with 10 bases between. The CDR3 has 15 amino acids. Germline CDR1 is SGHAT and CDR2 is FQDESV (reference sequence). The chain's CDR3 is CASSLGAGPSYEQYF. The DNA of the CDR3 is TGTGCCAGCAGCTTAGGGGCAGGGCCCTCCTACGAGCAGTACTTC.

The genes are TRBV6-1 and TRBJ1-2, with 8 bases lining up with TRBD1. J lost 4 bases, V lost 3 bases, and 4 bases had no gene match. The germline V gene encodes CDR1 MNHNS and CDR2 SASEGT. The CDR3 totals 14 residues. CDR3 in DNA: TGTGCCAGCAGTGAGATGACAGGGGTCTATGGCTACACCTTC. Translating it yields CASSEMTGVYGYTF.

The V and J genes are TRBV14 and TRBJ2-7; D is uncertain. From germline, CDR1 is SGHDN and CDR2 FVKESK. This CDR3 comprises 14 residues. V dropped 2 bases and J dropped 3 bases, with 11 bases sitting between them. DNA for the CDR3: TGTGCCAGCAGCCAAATCCAGGCAGTCTACGAGCAGTACTTC. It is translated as CASSQIQAVYEQYF. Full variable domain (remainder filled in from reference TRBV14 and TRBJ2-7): EAGVTQFPSHSVIEKGQTVTLRCDPISGHDNLYWYRRVMGKEIKFLLHFVKESKQDESGMPNNRFLAERTGGTYSTLKVQPAELEDSGVYFCASSQIQAVYEQYFGPGTRLTVT.

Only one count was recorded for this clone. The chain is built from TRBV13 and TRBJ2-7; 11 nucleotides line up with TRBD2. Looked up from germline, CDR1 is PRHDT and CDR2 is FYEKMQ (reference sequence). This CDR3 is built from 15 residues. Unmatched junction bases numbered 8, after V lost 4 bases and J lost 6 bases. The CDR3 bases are TGTGCCAGCAGCTCCGCGGCTAGCGGGAGGCTCGAGCAGTACTTC. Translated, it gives CASSSAASGRLEQYF.

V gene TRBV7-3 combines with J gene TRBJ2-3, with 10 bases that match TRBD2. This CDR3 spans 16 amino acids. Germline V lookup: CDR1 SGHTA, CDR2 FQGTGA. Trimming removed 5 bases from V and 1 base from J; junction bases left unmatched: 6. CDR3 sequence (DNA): TGTGCCAGCAGCCCCTACGGGACTAGCGGCACAGATACGCAGTATTTT. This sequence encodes CASSPYGTSGTDTQYF.

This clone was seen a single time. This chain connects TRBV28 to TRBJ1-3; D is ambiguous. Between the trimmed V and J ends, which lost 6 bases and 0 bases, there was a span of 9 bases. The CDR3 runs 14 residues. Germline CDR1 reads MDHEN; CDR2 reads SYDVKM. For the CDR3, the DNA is TGTGCCAGCAGGAGGGATTACTCTGGAAACACCATATATTTT. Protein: CASRRDYSGNTIYF.

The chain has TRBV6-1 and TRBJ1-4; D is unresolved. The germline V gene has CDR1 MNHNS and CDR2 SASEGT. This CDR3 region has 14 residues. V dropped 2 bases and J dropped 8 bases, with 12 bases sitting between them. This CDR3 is CASSEQVLTEKLFF. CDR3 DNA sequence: TGTGCCAGCAGTGAACAAGTACTAACAGAAAAACTGTTTTTT.

CDR3 in DNA: TGTGCCAGCCGGGGGGGACCACAAGAGACCCAGTACTTC. It yields the protein CASRGGPQETQYF. The chain employs TRBV28 and TRBJ2-5, with TRBD2 matching over 8 bases. Trimming took 8 bases from V and 2 from J; bases not matched to a gene: 4. Germline assignment: CDR1 MDHEN and CDR2 SYDVKM. The CDR3 consists of 13 residues.

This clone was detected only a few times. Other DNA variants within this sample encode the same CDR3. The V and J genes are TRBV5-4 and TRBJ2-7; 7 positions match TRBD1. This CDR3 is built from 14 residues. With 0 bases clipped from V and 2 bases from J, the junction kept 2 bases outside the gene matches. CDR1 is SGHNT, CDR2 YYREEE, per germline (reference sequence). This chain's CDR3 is CASSLGTGPYEQYF. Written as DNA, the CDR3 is TGTGCCAGCAGCTTGGGGACAGGTCCCTACGAGCAGTACTTC. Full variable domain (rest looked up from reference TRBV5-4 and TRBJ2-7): ETGVTQSPTHLIKTRGQQVTLRCSSQSGHNTVSWYQQALGQGPQFIFQYYREEENGRGNFPPRFSGLQFPNYSSELNVNALELDDSALYLCASSLGTGPYEQYFGPGTRLTVT.

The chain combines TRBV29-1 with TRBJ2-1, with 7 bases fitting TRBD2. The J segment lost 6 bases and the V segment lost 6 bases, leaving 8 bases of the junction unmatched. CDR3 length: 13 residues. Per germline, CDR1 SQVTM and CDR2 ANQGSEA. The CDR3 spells CSVPRDYLNEQFF. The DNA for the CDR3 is TGCAGCGTACCCCGGGACTACCTCAATGAGCAGTTCTTC.

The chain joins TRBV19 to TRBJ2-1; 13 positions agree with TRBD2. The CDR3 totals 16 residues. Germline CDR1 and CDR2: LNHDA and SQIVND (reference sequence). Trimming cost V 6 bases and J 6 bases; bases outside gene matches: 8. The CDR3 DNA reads TGTGCCAGTAGCCCGATCGGACTAGCGGGAGTCAATGAGCAGTTCTTC. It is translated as CASSPIGLAGVNEQFF.

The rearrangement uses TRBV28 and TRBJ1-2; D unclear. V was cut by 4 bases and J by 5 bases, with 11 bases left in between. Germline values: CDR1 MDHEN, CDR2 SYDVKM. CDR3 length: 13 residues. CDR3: CASSSTRVYGYTF. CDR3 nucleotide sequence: TGTGCCAGCAGTTCGACTAGGGTGTATGGCTACACCTTC.

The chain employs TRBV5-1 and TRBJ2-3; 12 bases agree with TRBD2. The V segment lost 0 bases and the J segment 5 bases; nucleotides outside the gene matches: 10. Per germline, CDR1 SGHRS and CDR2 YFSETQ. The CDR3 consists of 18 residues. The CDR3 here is CASSLGGLTSGGGDTQYF. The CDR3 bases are TGCGCCAGCAGCTTGGGGGGACTGACTAGCGGGGGTGGAGATACGCAGTATTTT.

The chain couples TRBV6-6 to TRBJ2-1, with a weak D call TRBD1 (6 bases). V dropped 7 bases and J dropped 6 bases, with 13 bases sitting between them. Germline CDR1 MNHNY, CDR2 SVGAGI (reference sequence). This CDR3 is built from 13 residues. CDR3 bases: TGTGCCAGCATCCCCCCCAGGGGCAATGAGCAGTTCTTC. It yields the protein CASIPPRGNEQFF.

The CDR3 loop reads CASSLPEGSGRGYEQYF. The CDR3 nucleotides read TGCGCCAGCAGCCTCCCGGAGGGTAGCGGGAGGGGGTACGAGCAGTACTTC. This sequence joins TRBV5-1 and TRBJ2-7, with TRBD2 matching over 11 bases. Germline CDR1 reads SGHRS; CDR2 reads YFSETQ. V trimming: 4 bases; J trimming: 4 bases; junction bases outside the gene matches: 13. There are 17 residues in the CDR3.

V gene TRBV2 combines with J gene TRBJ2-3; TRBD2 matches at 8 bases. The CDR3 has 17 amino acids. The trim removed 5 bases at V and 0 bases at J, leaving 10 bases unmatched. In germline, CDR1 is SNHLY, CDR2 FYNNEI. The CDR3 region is CASSTRGGHSSTDTQYF. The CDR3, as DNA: TGTGCCAGCAGTACTCGGGGGGGCCATTCTAGCACAGATACGCAGTATTTT.

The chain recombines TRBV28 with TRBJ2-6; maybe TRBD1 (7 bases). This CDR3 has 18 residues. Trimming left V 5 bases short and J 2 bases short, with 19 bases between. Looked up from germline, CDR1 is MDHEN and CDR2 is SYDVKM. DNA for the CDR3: TGTGCCAGCAGTATTCACAGGGGAGGAATGGCTGGGGCCAACGTCCTGACTTTC. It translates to CASSIHRGGMAGANVLTF.

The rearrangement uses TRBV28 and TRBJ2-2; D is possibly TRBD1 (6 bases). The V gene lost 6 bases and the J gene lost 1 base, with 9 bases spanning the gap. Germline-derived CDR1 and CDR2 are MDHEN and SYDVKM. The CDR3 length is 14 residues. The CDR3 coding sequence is TGTGCCAGCAGCAACAGGGAGAACACCGGGGAGCTGTTTTTT. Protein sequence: CASSNRENTGELFF.

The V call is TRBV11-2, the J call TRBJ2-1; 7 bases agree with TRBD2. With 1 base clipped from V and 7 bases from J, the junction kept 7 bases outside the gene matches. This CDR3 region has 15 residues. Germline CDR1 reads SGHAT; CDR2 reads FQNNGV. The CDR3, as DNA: TGTGCCAGCAGCTTAGGGGCGGGGGAAGGTAATGAGCAGTTCTTC. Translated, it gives CASSLGAGEGNEQFF.

Here the CDR3 DNA reads TGTGCCAGCAGCTCCGTACAGGGCCTGAACACTGAAGCTTTCTTT. As protein: CASSSVQGLNTEAFF. The rearrangement links TRBV5-5 to TRBJ1-1, with D possibly TRBD1 on 6 matching bases. V was clipped by 3 bases and J by 0 bases, with 12 bases between them. The CDR3 spans 15 residues. Germline-derived CDR1 and CDR2 are SGHKS and YYEKEE (reference sequence). The full variable domain, its missing parts supplied by reference TRBV5-5 and TRBJ1-1, is DAGVTQSPTHLIKTRGQQVTLRCSPISGHKSVSWYQQVLGQGPQFIFQYYEKEERGRGNFPDRFSARQFPNYSSELNVNALLLGDSALYLCASSSVQGLNTEAFFGQGTRLTVV.

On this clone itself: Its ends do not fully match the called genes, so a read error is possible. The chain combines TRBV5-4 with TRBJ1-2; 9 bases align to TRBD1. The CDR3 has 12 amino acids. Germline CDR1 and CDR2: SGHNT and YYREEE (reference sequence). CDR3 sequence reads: CASSSTNGQGLF. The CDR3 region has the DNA TGTGCCAGCAGCTCAACGAACGGACAGGGGCTCTTC.

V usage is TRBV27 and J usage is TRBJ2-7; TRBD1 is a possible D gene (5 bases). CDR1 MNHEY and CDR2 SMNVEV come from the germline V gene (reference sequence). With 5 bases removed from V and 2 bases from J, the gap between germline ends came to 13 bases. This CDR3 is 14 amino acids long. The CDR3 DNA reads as TGTGCCAGCAGTCCCCGGGCAGGGACCTACGAGCAGTACTTC. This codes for CASSPRAGTYEQYF.

CDR3 in amino acids: CASSFEPENYGYTF. CDR3 sequence (DNA): TGTGCCAGCAGTTTCGAACCGGAGAATTATGGCTACACCTTC. The chain has TRBV28 and TRBJ1-2; D is ambiguous. CDR1 MDHEN and CDR2 SYDVKM come from the germline V gene. The CDR3 covers 14 residues. The V and J ends lost 3 bases and 5 bases respectively, with 13 bases between them.

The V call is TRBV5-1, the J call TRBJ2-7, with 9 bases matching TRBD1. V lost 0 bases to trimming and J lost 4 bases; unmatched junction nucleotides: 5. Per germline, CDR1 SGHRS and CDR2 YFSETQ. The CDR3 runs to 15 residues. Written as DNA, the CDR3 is TGCGCCAGCAGCTTGGGGGGGACAGGGAATTACGAGCAGTACTTC. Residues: CASSLGGTGNYEQYF.